This TCR beta chain was captured in a study of T-cell reconstitution after alpha-beta-depleted transplantation in children. Researchers prepared the TCRbeta library using unique molecular identifiers, the study reports. TCRdb analysed the PCR reads with MiXCR anew, one entry per CDR3 protein. The table records nearly 550,000 distinct CDR3 sequences, approximately 20% of them present only once. CDR3 length: 15 residues. V lost 1 base, J lost 8 bases, and 8 bases stayed unmatched. Germline CDR1 and CDR2: SGHAT and FQNNGV. The sample in question was PBMCs from the stem cell graft donor, obtained from the stem cell graft. This clonotype was obtained from a human donor who donated a stem cell graft to a child with acute lymphoblastic leukemia. The V and J genes are TRBV11-2 and TRBJ2-1, with TRBD2 matching over 7 bases. CDR3 sequence: CASSLGGGSGDEQFF. The CDR3 DNA reads as TGTGCCAGCAGCTTAGGAGGCGGGAGTGGCGATGAGCAGTTCTTC.